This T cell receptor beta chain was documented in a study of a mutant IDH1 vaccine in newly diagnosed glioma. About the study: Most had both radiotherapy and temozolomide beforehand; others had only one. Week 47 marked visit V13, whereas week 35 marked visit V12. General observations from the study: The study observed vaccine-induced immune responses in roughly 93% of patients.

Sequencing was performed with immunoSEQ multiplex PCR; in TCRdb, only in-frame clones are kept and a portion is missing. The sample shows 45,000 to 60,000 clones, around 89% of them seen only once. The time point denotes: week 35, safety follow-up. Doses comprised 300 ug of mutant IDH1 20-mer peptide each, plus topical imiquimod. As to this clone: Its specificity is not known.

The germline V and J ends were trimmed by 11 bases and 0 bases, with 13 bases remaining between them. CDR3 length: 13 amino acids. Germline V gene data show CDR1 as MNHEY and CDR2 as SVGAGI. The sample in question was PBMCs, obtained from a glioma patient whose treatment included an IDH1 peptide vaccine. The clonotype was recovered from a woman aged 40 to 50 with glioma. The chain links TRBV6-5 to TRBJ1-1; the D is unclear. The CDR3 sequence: CASTSGLNTEAFF. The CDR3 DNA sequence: TGTGCCTCAACGAGTGGATTGAACACTGAAGCTTTCTTT.